This T cell receptor (beta chain) derives from a study of siplizumab effects on memory and regulatory T cells. Libraries were prepared by immunoSEQ multiplex PCR; TCRdb keeps only in-frame clonotypes and omits some of them. The sample shows about 100,000 clones, about 91% of them seen only once. The CDR3 is 16 residues long. The V end lost 6 bases, the J end lost 0 bases, and 15 bases lay between the germline ends. The germline V gene encodes CDR1 LNHDA and CDR2 SQIVND (reference sequence). This sequence was found in a human donor in good health. The V and J genes are TRBV19 and TRBJ1-3; D possibly corresponds to TRBD1 (5 bases). The specimen sequenced was Tregs sorted from blood. CDR3 region: CASRNTGTVSGNTIYF. The CDR3 region has the DNA TGTGCCAGTAGGAATACCGGGACGGTCTCTGGAAACACCATATATTTT.